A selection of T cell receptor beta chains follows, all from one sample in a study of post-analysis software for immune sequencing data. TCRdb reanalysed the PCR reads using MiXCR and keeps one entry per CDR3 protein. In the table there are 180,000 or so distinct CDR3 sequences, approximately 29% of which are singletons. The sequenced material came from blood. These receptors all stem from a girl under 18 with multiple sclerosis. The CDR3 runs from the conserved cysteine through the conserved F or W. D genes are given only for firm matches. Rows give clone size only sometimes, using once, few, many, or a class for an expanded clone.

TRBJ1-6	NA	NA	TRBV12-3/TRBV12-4	TGTGCCAGCAGTTTTCTTGGCCCCTCACCCCCCCACTTT	CASSFLGPSPPHF
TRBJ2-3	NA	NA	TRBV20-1	TGCAGTGCTAGCGCTAGCCGGGATACGCAGTATTTT	CSASASRDTQYF
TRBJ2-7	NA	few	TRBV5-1	TGCGCCAGCAGCGCCGATGGGGATAGCTACGAGCAGTACTTC	CASSADGDSYEQYF
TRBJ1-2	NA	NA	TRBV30	TGTGCCTGGAGTGTAAGGGGAGGGTATGGCTACACCTTC	CAWSVRGGYGYTF
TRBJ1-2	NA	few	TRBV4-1	TGCGCCAGCAGCCAAGAGGGGACACCAACTAACCATGGCTACACCTTC	CASSQEGTPTNHGYTF
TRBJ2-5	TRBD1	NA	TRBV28	TGTGCCAGCAGTACAGTCGGGACAGGGCCCTACGAGCAGCACTTC	CASSTVGTGPYEQHF
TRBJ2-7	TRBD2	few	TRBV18	TGTGCCAGCTCCCGGCCCGGGACTAGCGGGAGGGCTTACGAGCAGTACTTC	CASSRPGTSGRAYEQYF
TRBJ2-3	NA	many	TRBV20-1	TGCAGTGCTAGGTCTTACAGGACAGATACGCAGTATTTT	CSARSYRTDTQYF
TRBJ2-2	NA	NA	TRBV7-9	TGTGCCAGCAGCTTACCCAGGGGAGCGAACACCGGGGAGCTGTTTTTT	CASSLPRGANTGELFF
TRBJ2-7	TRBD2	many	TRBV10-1	TGCGCCAGCTCCCGAGGGGCTGAGGGACTAGCGGATAACTACGAGCAGTACTTC	CASSRGAEGLADNYEQYF
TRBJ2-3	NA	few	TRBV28	TGTGCCAGCAGTCCTTTTCGGGAGTCGGGGGATACGCAGTATTTT	CASSPFRESGDTQYF
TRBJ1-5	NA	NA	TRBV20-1	TGCAGTGCTCATGCCACAGGGAGTGGCAATCAGCCCCAGCATTTT	CSAHATGSGNQPQHF
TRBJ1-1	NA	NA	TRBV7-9	TGTGCCAGCAGCGCCCGGGACACCTTGAACACTGAAGCTTTCTTT	CASSARDTLNTEAFF
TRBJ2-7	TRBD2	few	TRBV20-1	TGCAGTGCTAGAGATCTAGGACTAGCGGGAGTCTACGAGCAGTACTTC	CSARDLGLAGVYEQYF
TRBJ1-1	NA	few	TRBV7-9	TGTGCCAGCAGCTCGACCCGGGTGGCTGAAGCTTTCTTT	CASSSTRVAEAFF
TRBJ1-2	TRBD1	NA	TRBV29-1	TGCAGCGTTGAAGATAAGGGGGACAGGGCCTTATATGGCTACACCTTC	CSVEDKGDRALYGYTF
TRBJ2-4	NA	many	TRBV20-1	TGCAGTGCTAGAGGGCCAGGGAAACGACCCAAAAACATTCAGTACTTC	CSARGPGKRPKNIQYF
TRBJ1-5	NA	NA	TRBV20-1	TGCAGTGCTGGGGGCGCCAGCAATCAGCCCCAGCATTTT	CSAGGASNQPQHF
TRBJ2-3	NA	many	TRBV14	TGTGCCAGCAGTCTTGGACAGTTGACAGATACGCAGTATTTT	CASSLGQLTDTQYF
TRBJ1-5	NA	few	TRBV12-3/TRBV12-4	TGTGCCAGCAGTTTAGATGGCAATCAGCCCCAGCATTTT	CASSLDGNQPQHF
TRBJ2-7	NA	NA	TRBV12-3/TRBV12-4	TGTGTCAGCAGTTTACGCCTAGTGGGATCCTACGAGCAGTACTTC	CVSSLRLVGSYEQYF
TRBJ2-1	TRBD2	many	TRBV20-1	TGCAGTGCAGCAAGACTAGCGGGAGGGAGGAATGAGCAGTTCTTC	CSAARLAGGRNEQFF
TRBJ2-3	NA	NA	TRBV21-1	TGTGCCAGCAGCCCCCCAGCTAATGAAAAACTGTATTTT	CASSPPANEKLYF
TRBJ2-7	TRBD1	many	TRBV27	TGTGCCAGCAGTCAACGGCCCCCGGGACAGGGGCCCTACGAGCAGTACTTC	CASSQRPPGQGPYEQYF
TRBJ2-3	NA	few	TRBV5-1	TGCGCCAGCAGCTTGGCCTCTAGCACAGATACGCAGTATTTT	CASSLASSTDTQYF
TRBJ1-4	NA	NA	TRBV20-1	TGCAGTGCCCCCAATCAGCGAGGGTATGAAAAACTGTTTTTT	CSAPNQRGYEKLFF
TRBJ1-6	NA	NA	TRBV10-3	TGTGCCATCAGTGAGTCGAACGGGACACCCCTCCACTTT	CAISESNGTPLHF
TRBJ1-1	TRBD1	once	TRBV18	TGTGCCAGCTCACAGGTGAGACAGGGGGACGCTGAAGCTTTCTTT	CASSQVRQGDAEAFF
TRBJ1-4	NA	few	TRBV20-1	TGCAGTGCTAGAGATCAGACGGAAAAACTGTTTTTT	CSARDQTEKLFF
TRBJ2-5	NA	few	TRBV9	TGTGCCAGCAGCGTAGTCGGCAGGGTCGGTGAGACCCAGTACTTC	CASSVVGRVGETQYF
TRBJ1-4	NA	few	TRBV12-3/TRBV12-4	TGTGCCAGCACCCCGTGGGGTGGGGGAGAAAAACTGTTTTTT	CASTPWGGGEKLFF
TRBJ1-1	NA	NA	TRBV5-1	TGCGCCAGCAGCCTCTTCCGGGGGGGAACTGAAGCTTTCTTT	CASSLFRGGTEAFF